This entry lists 28 T cell receptor beta chains sequenced from one sample in a study of blood T cell repertoires in COVID-19. Sequencing was performed with immunoSEQ multiplex PCR; in TCRdb, only in-frame clones are kept and a portion is missing. The sample includes about 61,000 clones, about 86% seen only once; the top ten take roughly 20%. Sequenced input: peripheral blood. The receptors here all came from a woman older than 75 with active COVID-19.

This clone was seen only once. The chain recombines TRBV7-3 with TRBJ1-1; possibly TRBD1 for D (6 bases). This CDR3 spans 15 amino acids. Germline assignment: CDR1 SGHTA and CDR2 FQGTGA. Trimming pared 1 base from V and 3 bases from J, leaving 12 bases between. DNA for the CDR3: TGTGCCAGCAGCTTAAATGGGGGCTCGTACACTGAAGCTTTCTTT. The encoded protein is CASSLNGGSYTEAFF.

This chain links TRBV5-1 with TRBJ1-6, with TRBD1 matching 8 bases. Germline V gives CDR1 SGHRS, CDR2 YFSETQ. Trimming at V came to 6 bases and at J to 10 bases, leaving 9 bases not matched to a gene. The CDR3 has 14 amino acids. CDR3 nucleotide sequence: TGCGCCAGCAAGGCACAGGGGGAAGGGTCACCCCTCCACTTT. Protein product: CASKAQGEGSPLHF.

This clone was seen just once. The junction and the germline gene differ at one end; a read error may be behind it. V is TRBV5-1 and J is TRBJ2-7; 7 bases match TRBD2. Germline CDR1 SGHRS, CDR2 YFSETQ. CDR3 size: 12 residues. For the CDR3, the DNA is TGCGCCAGCAGGGCGGGAGTCGGTGACGAGCACTTC. It translates to CASRAGVGDEHF.

The chain carries TRBV19 and TRBJ1-2, with D hard to call. Trimming removed 3 bases from V and 1 base from J, with 6 bases in between. Germline V lookup: CDR1 LNHDA, CDR2 SQIVND (reference sequence). The CDR3 totals 13 residues. CDR3 amino acids: CASSIKLNYGYTF. The CDR3 coding sequence is TGTGCCAGTAGTATTAAACTTAACTATGGCTACACCTTC. Variable domain in full (rest from reference TRBV19 and TRBJ1-2): DGGITQSPKYLFRKEGQNVTLSCEQNLNHDAMYWYRQDPGQGLRLIYYSQIVNDFQKGDIAEGYSVSREKKESFPLTVTSAQKNPTAFYLCASSIKLNYGYTFGSGTRLTVV.

The V and J genes are TRBV18 and TRBJ2-2; no clear D gene. CDR3 length: 13 amino acids. Germline lookup yields CDR1 KGHSH and CDR2 LQKENI. V lost 3 bases, J lost 1 base, and 3 bases lay in between. The CDR3, as DNA: TGTGCCAGCTCACCCGGGAACACCGGGGAGCTGTTTTTT. Translation gives CASSPGNTGELFF.

The V call is TRBV7-2, the J call TRBJ1-2; 9 bases agree with TRBD1. Losses at the gene ends were 5 bases for V and 3 bases for J; bases not matched to a gene: 4. This CDR3 region has 14 residues. In germline, CDR1 is SGHTA, CDR2 FQGNSA. This CDR3 reads CASSVGQGYYGYTF. The CDR3 coding sequence is TGTGCCAGCAGCGTGGGACAGGGTTACTATGGCTACACCTTC.

This chain joins TRBV5-1 and TRBJ1-2, with D possibly being TRBD1 (5 bases). The germline V gene has CDR1 SGHRS and CDR2 YFSETQ. Trimming shortened V by 4 bases and J by 7 bases, and 23 bases separated the two germline ends. The CDR3 length is 16 residues. CDR3 sequence: CASSPPGPGLGPGYTF. The CDR3 nucleotides are TGCGCCAGCAGCCCCCCAGGGCCCGGGTTGGGGCCTGGCTACACCTTC.

This chain links TRBV4-2 with TRBJ1-2; 9 bases fit TRBD1. The junction had 14 bases not matched to a gene; V was cut back by 4 bases and J by 8 bases. Per the germline V gene, CDR1 is LGHNA and CDR2 is YNFKEQ. The CDR3 spans 16 residues. CDR3: CASSPRVGQGRGGYTF. DNA for the CDR3: TGTGCCAGCAGCCCACGAGTGGGACAGGGACGGGGGGGCTACACCTTC.

The chain recombines TRBV6-2 or TRBV6-3 with TRBJ2-1, with TRBD2 identical over 11 bases. V shed 4 bases, J shed 4 bases, and the junction held 3 bases outside the gene matches. Germline V gives CDR1 MNHEY, CDR2 SVGEGT. CDR3 size: 15 residues. The CDR3 loop reads CASSLAGGLYNEQFF. In nucleotides, the CDR3 is TGTGCCAGCAGTTTAGCGGGGGGGCTGTACAATGAGCAGTTCTTC.

This clone was detected only once. V usage is TRBV4-3 and J usage is TRBJ2-3; D is perhaps TRBD2 (5 bases). The CDR3 is 14 amino acids. Germline V lookup: CDR1 LGHNA, CDR2 YSLEER. V lost 1 base and J 4 bases, leaving 9 bases between the germline ends. DNA of the CDR3: TGCGCCAGCAGCCAAGCGGGGTTTGCAGATACGCAGTATTTT. Amino acid sequence: CASSQAGFADTQYF.

The CDR3 bases are TGTGCCAGCAGCCATCCAACTGGGGGGGTGAACACTGAAGCTTTCTTT. Its translation is CASSHPTGGVNTEAFF. The genes are TRBV3-1 (or the pseudogene TRBV3-2) and TRBJ1-1; D may be TRBD1 (5 bases). Between the trimmed V and J ends, which lost 3 bases and 0 bases, there was a span of 14 bases. The CDR3 is made up of 16 amino acids. CDR1 is LGHDT and CDR2 is YNNKEL in the germline V gene (reference sequence).

J is TRBJ2-2 and V is TRBV7-2, with TRBD1 matching over 10 bases. Trimming took 5 bases from V and 4 from J; bases not matched to a gene: 7. CDR3 length equals 16 residues. Germline V gene sequence: CDR1 SGHTA, CDR2 FQGNSA. This CDR3 reads CASSVRDRGFTGELFF. The CDR3 nucleotides read TGTGCCAGCAGCGTACGGGACAGGGGTTTCACCGGGGAGCTGTTTTTT.

This chain joins TRBV30 and TRBJ2-3, with TRBD2 identical over 9 bases. V dropped 4 bases and J dropped 6; count of bases not matched to a gene: 2. The CDR3 loop spans 12 amino acids. The germline V gene has CDR1 GTSNPN and CDR2 SVGIG (reference sequence). In DNA, the CDR3 is TGTGCCTGGAATCTAGCGGGGGATACGCAGTATTTT. The encoded protein is CAWNLAGDTQYF.

This clone has only a few counts. The chain has TRBV13 and TRBJ2-1, with 8 bases lining up with TRBD1. CDR1 and CDR2 (germline): PRHDT, FYEKMQ (reference sequence). V dropped 5 bases and J dropped 6; count of bases not matched to a gene: 6. The CDR3 has 14 amino acids. Here the CDR3 DNA reads TGTGCCAGCAGCCAACGGACAGGGAGCAATGAGCAGTTCTTC. Its translation: CASSQRTGSNEQFF.

The chain carries TRBV7-9 and TRBJ1-1, with a tentative D call TRBD1 (5 bases). The CDR3 length is 14 residues. CDR1 and CDR2 (germline): SEHNR, FQNEAQ (reference sequence). The V end lost 4 bases, the J end lost 1 base, and 10 bases lay between the germline ends. The CDR3 protein is CASSSRGENTEAFF. CDR3 sequence (DNA): TGTGCCAGCAGCTCCCGGGGGGAGAACACTGAAGCTTTCTTT. Using reference TRBV7-9 and TRBJ1-1 for the parts outside the CDR3, the full variable domain is DTGVSQNPRHKITKRGQNVTFRCDPISEHNRLYWYRQTLGQGPEFLTYFQNEAQLEKSRLLSDRFSAERPKGSFSTLEIQRTEQGDSAMYLCASSSRGENTEAFFGQGTRLTVV.

The rearrangement joins TRBV15 to TRBJ2-1, with TRBD2 identical over 7 bases. After removal of 5 bases from V and 2 bases from J, the junction contained 3 bases not matched to a gene. The CDR3 runs to 14 residues. CDR1 is LNHNV, CDR2 YYDKDF, per germline (reference sequence). This CDR3 is CATSESGAYNEQFF. The CDR3 nucleotides read TGTGCCACCAGCGAAAGCGGGGCCTACAATGAGCAGTTCTTC.

This clone was detected only a few times. V usage is TRBV10-3 and J usage is TRBJ2-7; 11 bases fit TRBD2. The junction had 5 bases not matched to a gene; V was cut back by 2 bases and J by 8 bases. CDR1 is ENHRY and CDR2 is SYGVKD in the germline V gene. This CDR3 region has 14 residues. CDR3: CAISEASGGRKQYF. For the CDR3, the DNA is TGTGCCATCAGTGAGGCTAGCGGGGGGCGGAAGCAGTACTTC.

The chain links TRBV6-2 or TRBV6-3 to TRBJ2-1; the match to TRBD2 covers 7 bases. Germline CDR1 MNHEY, CDR2 SVGEGT. V trimming: 4 bases; J trimming: 0 bases; junction bases outside the gene matches: 6. The CDR3 totals 16 residues. CDR3: CASSFRAGPSYNEQFF. The CDR3 nucleotides are TGTGCCAGCAGTTTCCGAGCGGGGCCCTCCTACAATGAGCAGTTCTTC.

The CDR3 DNA is TGTGCCAGCTCACCGGTGGACAGCCGGCAGCCCCAGCATTTT. It yields the protein CASSPVDSRQPQHF. V gene TRBV18 combines with J gene TRBJ1-5, with a possible D match to TRBD1 (6 bases). Trimming took 3 bases from V and 7 from J, leaving 13 bases between them. Germline-derived CDR1 and CDR2 are KGHSH and LQKENI. The CDR3 covers 14 residues.

The chain is built from TRBV6-2 or TRBV6-3 and TRBJ2-7; 7 nucleotides line up with TRBD1. The CDR3 contains 15 residues. Germline CDR1 reads MNHEY; CDR2 reads SVGEGT. The trim removed 5 bases at V and 3 bases at J, leaving 10 bases unmatched. The CDR3: CASSKGAGSSYEQYF. The CDR3 DNA is TGTGCCAGCAGTAAGGGGGCGGGTTCGAGCTACGAGCAGTACTTC.

This clone was counted a single time. J is TRBJ2-1 and V is TRBV4-3, with TRBD2 matching over 12 bases. CDR1 LGHNA and CDR2 YSLEER come from the germline V gene. V shed 0 bases, J shed 9 bases, and the junction held 6 bases outside the gene matches. This CDR3 region has 16 residues. The CDR3 here is CASSQDPSGGETEQFF. The CDR3, as DNA: TGCGCCAGCAGCCAAGATCCTAGCGGGGGGGAGACTGAGCAGTTCTTC.

V and J are TRBV6-6 and TRBJ1-2, with TRBD1 matching 12 bases. Germline CDR1 and CDR2: MNHNY and SVGAGI (reference sequence). Trimming cost V 5 bases and J 0 bases; bases outside gene matches: 7. This CDR3 has 17 amino acids. CDR3 sequence: CASSLRDRGLSNYGYTF. The DNA for the CDR3 is TGTGCCAGCAGTCTCCGGGACAGGGGGCTATCTAACTATGGCTACACCTTC.

This clone was picked up one time. The V and J genes are TRBV5-5 and TRBJ2-5, with 14 positions matching TRBD2. The V gene end was trimmed by 0 bases and the J gene end by 5 bases; junction bases not matched to a gene: 6. The CDR3 length is 17 residues. Germline assignment: CDR1 SGHKS and CDR2 YYEKEE (reference sequence). In DNA form, the CDR3 reads TGTGCCAGCAGCTTGGAGACTAGCGGGGGGGTGTGGGAGACCCAGTACTTC. It specifies CASSLETSGGVWETQYF.

This clone came up once. The chain recombines TRBV29-1 with TRBJ1-4; D not certain. This CDR3 region has 13 residues. Germline V CDR1 and CDR2: SQVTM, ANQGSEA. Trimming stripped 4 bases from V and 3 bases from J, with 9 bases between. The CDR3 region is CSVGEGSNEKLFF. The CDR3 nucleotides are TGCAGCGTTGGCGAGGGTTCTAATGAAAAACTGTTTTTT.

The chain employs TRBV11-1 and TRBJ2-3, with 7 nucleotides matching TRBD1. Unmatched junction bases numbered 9, after V lost 5 bases and J lost 4 bases. The CDR3 is 15 amino acids. In germline, CDR1 is SGHAT, CDR2 FQDESV (reference sequence). The CDR3 is CASSTRTGGADTQYF. The CDR3 bases are TGTGCCAGCAGCACCCGGACAGGAGGCGCAGATACGCAGTATTTT.

The chain joins TRBV10-2 to TRBJ1-2, with 7 bases matching TRBD1. Germline V gives CDR1 WSHSY, CDR2 SAAADI. This CDR3 is 14 amino acids long. V dropped 4 bases and J dropped 3; count of bases not matched to a gene: 5. The CDR3 is CASSASTGDYGYTF. CDR3 DNA: TGCGCCAGCAGTGCCTCAACAGGGGACTATGGCTACACCTTC.

The V call is TRBV19, the J call TRBJ2-6; TRBD2 might be the D (7 bases). CDR1 and CDR2 (germline): LNHDA, SQIVND (reference sequence). Trimming cost V 7 bases and J 0 bases, with 16 bases left between them. The CDR3 spans 17 residues. The CDR3 loop is CASNNAGAVSGANVLTF. DNA for the CDR3: TGTGCCAGTAACAATGCGGGGGCGGTCTCTGGGGCCAACGTCCTGACTTTC.

This sequence joins TRBV4-2 and TRBJ2-7, with 7 positions matching TRBD1. CDR3 length: 16 residues. Germline V gives CDR1 LGHNA, CDR2 YNFKEQ. V dropped 3 bases and J dropped 2; count of bases not matched to a gene: 10. This chain's CDR3 is CASSQVSGTEPYEQYF. In nucleotides, the CDR3 is TGTGCCAGCAGCCAGGTATCCGGGACAGAACCCTACGAGCAGTACTTC.